This T cell receptor beta chain was identified in a study of blood T cell repertoires in COVID-19 (TCRdb year 2020). Background for the entire study: Collaborator samples came from the United States, Italy and Spain and covered acute and convalescent phases of COVID-19. The samples were drawn from two sources: the first 160 participants of the ongoing ImmuneRACE study, and 1,000 to 1,500 subjects contributed by 6 global collaborators. The prospective study material was composed of cDNA or gDNA derived from T cells, B-cell-depleted T cells, or PBMCs. Where available, HLA class I and class II types were obtained from metadata supplied by the sample provider rather than from assay-based typing. The repertoires were released in a freely available public database intended as a resource for research on the immune response to SARS-CoV-2. Nearly every sample came with metadata listing a de-identified subject ID, COVID-19 status, age in years and sex. Subjects who had been exposed to COVID-19, were actively infected with it, or had recovered from it provided the deeply sampled blood TCRbeta repertoires that made up the dataset.

Trimming removed 1 base from V and 2 bases from J, leaving 2 bases between the germline ends. The CDR3 covers 11 residues, taking in both the cysteine and the phenylalanine. The kept DNA is CDR3 alone, 33 bases in frame from the first base. Via the germline V gene, CDR1 is SQVTM and CDR2 ANQGSEA. TCRbeta CDR3 regions were amplified from genomic DNA using the immunoSEQ Assay, a bias-controlled multiplex PCR. The paper's data handling went like this. The number of nucleated cells in each sample was estimated by amplification of reference gene primers within the assay. Sequence reads were collapsed and filtered to measure the absolute abundance of every unique TCRbeta CDR3 rearrangement. For each sample, productive Simpson clonality was calculated as the square root of Simpson's diversity index over productive rearrangements. TCRdb carries this immuneACCESS record with in-frame sequences only. Its versions omit some clonotypes, under half of them owing to an unresolved V gene in the studies checked, with the rest unexplained. D and trimming come from the DNA, and the V and J calls and clone size come from that table. Counted in this sample were about 310,000 clones; under 90% of them appeared once. The ten largest clones take up roughly a tenth of the sample.

Participants in the prospective study were aged about 18 to 100 years, lived in under 30 United States geographic areas, and enrolled through a virtual design. In the prospective study, participants were assigned to cohorts based on the clinical history participants reported in a screening survey and a study questionnaire. ImmuneRACE Cohort 3 recovered participants were defined by two consecutive negative NP/OP PCR tests, healthcare professional clearance, or symptom resolution. Each participant in the prospective study had whole blood, serum and a nasopharyngeal or oropharyngeal swab collected by mobile phlebotomists. Additional blood draws and questionnaires over an approximately 2-month period could optionally be provided by prospective study participants. Blood samples from the prospective study were shipped frozen or at room temperature prior to DNA extraction. What the research found in general, with its limitations: Clinical and demographic metadata were provided uncurated, with the amount varying by source and participant.

Regarding this clone: Its cognate antigen has yet to be identified. No quality values exist for individual bases; no much larger clone is one base distant.

The chain is made from TRBV29-1 and TRBJ1-2; there is no confident call for the D gene. This receptor was obtained from a woman aged 30 to 39 who had recovered from COVID-19. The sequenced sample was PBMCs or T cells enriched from blood (not recorded which). The CDR3 region has the sequence CSVEANYGYTF. The nucleotides read TGCAGCGTTGAAGCAAACTATGGCTACACCTTC.